This record looks at one T cell receptor beta chain sequence and its context. Trimming shortened V by 1 base and J by 2 bases, and 12 bases separated the two germline ends. This CDR3 contains 15 residues. Germline V gives CDR1 LNHDA, CDR2 SQIVND (reference sequence). Libraries were prepared by immunoSEQ multiplex PCR; TCRdb keeps only in-frame clonotypes and omits some of them. The sample includes about 120,000 clones, 85% to 90% of them seen just once. This entry belongs to a study of PD-1 blockade in mismatch repair-deficient tumors. This material consisted of peripheral blood, taken 70 to 73 weeks after starting pembrolizumab. The clonotype was recovered from an adult with mismatch repair-deficient cancer. V is TRBV19 and J is TRBJ2-7, with D perhaps matching TRBD1 (5 bases). The CDR3 sequence is CASSIAGRVAYEQYF. CDR3 sequence (DNA): TGTGCCAGTAGTATAGCGGGCAGGGTGGCCTACGAGCAGTACTTC. Full variable domain (rest looked up from reference TRBV19 and TRBJ2-7): DGGITQSPKYLFRKEGQNVTLSCEQNLNHDAMYWYRQDPGQGLRLIYYSQIVNDFQKGDIAEGYSVSREKKESFPLTVTSAQKNPTAFYLCASSIAGRVAYEQYFGPGTRLTVT.